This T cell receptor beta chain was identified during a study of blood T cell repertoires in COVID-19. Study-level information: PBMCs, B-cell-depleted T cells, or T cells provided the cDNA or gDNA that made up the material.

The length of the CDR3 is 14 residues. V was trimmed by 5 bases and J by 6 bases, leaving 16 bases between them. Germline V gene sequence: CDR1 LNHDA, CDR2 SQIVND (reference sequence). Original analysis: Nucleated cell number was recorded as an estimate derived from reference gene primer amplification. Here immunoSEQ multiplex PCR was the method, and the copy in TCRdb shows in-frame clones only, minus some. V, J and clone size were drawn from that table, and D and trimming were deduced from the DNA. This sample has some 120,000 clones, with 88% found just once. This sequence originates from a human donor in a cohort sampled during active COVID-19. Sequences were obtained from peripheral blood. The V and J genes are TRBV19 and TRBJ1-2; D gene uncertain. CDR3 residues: CASSAPSVGDGYTF. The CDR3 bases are TGTGCCAGTAGTGCCCCCTCCGTAGGAGATGGCTACACCTTC.